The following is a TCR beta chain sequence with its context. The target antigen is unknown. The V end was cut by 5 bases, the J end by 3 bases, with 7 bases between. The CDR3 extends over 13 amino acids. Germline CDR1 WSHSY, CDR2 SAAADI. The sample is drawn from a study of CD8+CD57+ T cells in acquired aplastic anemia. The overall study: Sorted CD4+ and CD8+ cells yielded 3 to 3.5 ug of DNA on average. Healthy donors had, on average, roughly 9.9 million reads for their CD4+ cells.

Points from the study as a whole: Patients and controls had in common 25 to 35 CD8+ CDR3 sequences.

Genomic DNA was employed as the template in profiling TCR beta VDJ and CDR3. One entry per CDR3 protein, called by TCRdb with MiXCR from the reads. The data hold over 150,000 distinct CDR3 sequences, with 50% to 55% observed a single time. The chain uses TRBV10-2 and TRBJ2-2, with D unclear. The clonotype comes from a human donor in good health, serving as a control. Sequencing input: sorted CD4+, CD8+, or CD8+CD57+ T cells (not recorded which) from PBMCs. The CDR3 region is CASSPSYTGELFF. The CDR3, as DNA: TGCGCCAGCAGTCCTAGTTACACCGGGGAGCTGTTTTTT.